One sample yielded the 25 T cell receptor beta chains listed below, sequenced in a study of siplizumab effects on memory and regulatory T cells (dated by TCRdb to about 2019). The library relied on the immunoSEQ multiplex PCR assay. This immuneACCESS table, as held by TCRdb, lists in-frame sequences with V and J called but not all clones. Of the missing ones, under half trace to an unresolved V gene in checked studies; the others have no known cause. This sample is represented by under 110,000 clones; nearly 95% of them were singletons. Approximately 12% of the sample is held by the ten biggest clonotypes. Sequencing was carried out using non-Treg CD4+ T cells sorted from blood. Explained via the paper, the cell subset or site label denotes: FACS-sorted unstimulated CD4+ non-regulatory T cells. The receptors here all came from a human donor in good health.

This chain uses TRBV14 with TRBJ2-2; 8 bases agree with TRBD2. The CDR3 spans 15 residues. Germline trimming cut 6 bases from V and 5 bases from J; bases unmatched to any gene: 8. The germline gives CDR1 SGHDN, CDR2 FVKESK. This chain's CDR3 is CASRSLGTRTGELFF. The CDR3 nucleotides are TGTGCCAGCAGGTCTCTCGGGACTAGAACCGGGGAGCTGTTTTTT.

This rearrangement joins TRBV2 to TRBJ2-5; D unresolved. Germline CDR1 and CDR2: SNHLY and FYNNEI. The CDR3 spans 12 residues. Trimming removed 7 bases at V and 4 bases at J, with 10 bases between. The CDR3 sequence is CASKADGETQYF. The CDR3 DNA follows: TGTGCCAGCAAGGCCGACGGAGAGACCCAGTACTTC.

The J gene is TRBJ2-3, the V gene TRBV7-3, with D perhaps TRBD1 (5 bases). The CDR3 loop spans 15 amino acids. Deletions cut 1 base from V and 4 bases from J, with 12 bases between. Germline V gene lookup returns CDR1 SGHTA and CDR2 FQGTGA. CDR3 region: CASSLIGQGSDTQYF. For the CDR3, the DNA is TGTGCCAGCAGCTTAATTGGGCAGGGATCAGATACGCAGTATTTT.

The rearrangement joins TRBV29-1 to TRBJ1-2, with D uncertain. CDR1 is SQVTM, CDR2 ANQGSEA, per germline. This CDR3 is 15 amino acids long. V lost 1 base and J 9 bases, leaving 21 bases between the germline ends. DNA for the CDR3: TGCAGCGTTGAAGTTGTGGCAGGCAGCCTCAGGAGCTACACCTTC. Translating gives CSVEVVAGSLRSYTF.

The chain employs TRBV7-2 and TRBJ2-7, with 7 bases matching TRBD2. This CDR3 comprises 15 residues. Germline values: CDR1 SGHTA, CDR2 FQGNSA. Germline trimming cut 5 bases from V and 3 bases from J; bases unmatched to any gene: 10. CDR3 amino acids: CASSAEGTTLYEQYF. DNA of the CDR3: TGTGCCAGCAGCGCAGAGGGGACTACCCTCTACGAGCAGTACTTC.

This clone has a handful of counts. The chain joins TRBV25-1 to TRBJ2-4; TRBD1 agrees at 8 bases. With V trimmed by 1 base and J by 8 bases, 4 bases remained unmatched. Germline assignment: CDR1 MGHDK and CDR2 SYGVNS. The CDR3 loop spans 14 amino acids. CDR3: CASSESTGGDIQYF. DNA for the CDR3: TGTGCCAGCAGTGAATCAACAGGGGGTGACATTCAGTACTTC.

The J gene is TRBJ2-1, the V gene TRBV28; 12 bases are shared with TRBD1. The trim removed 6 bases at V and 9 bases at J, leaving 9 bases unmatched. In germline, CDR1 is MDHEN, CDR2 SYDVKM. The CDR3 is made up of 15 amino acids. The CDR3 DNA sequence: TGTGCCAGCAGCCACCGGGACAGGGGGCCTGGTGAGCAGTTCTTC. The encoded protein is CASSHRDRGPGEQFF.

The rearrangement links TRBV5-1 to TRBJ2-7; no definite D call. CDR1 and CDR2 from the germline V gene are SGHRS and YFSETQ. The CDR3 contains 12 residues. The V end lost 2 bases, the J end lost 2 bases, and 5 bases lay between the germline ends. The CDR3 DNA follows: TGCGCCAGCAGCTTAGGTACCTACGAGCAGTACTTC. It encodes CASSLGTYEQYF.

The genes are TRBV19 and TRBJ2-7, with TRBD1 matching over 9 bases. The germline V gene encodes CDR1 LNHDA and CDR2 SQIVND (reference sequence). The CDR3 consists of 14 residues. V trimming: 4 bases; J trimming: 6 bases; junction bases outside the gene matches: 7. CDR3 sequence reads: CASSTGTGLREQYF. CDR3 DNA: TGTGCCAGTAGTACGGGGACAGGGTTACGCGAGCAGTACTTC.

A word on this clone: Other DNA sequences in the same sample also yield this CDR3. The V call is TRBV11-2, the J call TRBJ1-1; 8 nucleotides match TRBD1. Losses at the gene ends were 1 base for V and 1 base for J; bases not matched to a gene: 2. The CDR3 sequence is 15 residues long. Germline loops: CDR1 SGHAT, CDR2 FQNNGV. The CDR3 sequence is CASSLVQGGNTEAFF. As DNA, the CDR3 is TGTGCCAGCAGCTTAGTACAGGGGGGGAACACTGAAGCTTTCTTT.

This clone was recorded only once. The chain joins TRBV9 to TRBJ2-7; D perhaps matches TRBD2 (6 bases). CDR3 length: 16 amino acids. In germline, CDR1 is SGDLS, CDR2 YYNGEE. V was shortened by 3 bases and J by 1 base, with 17 bases between the two germline ends. In DNA, the CDR3 is TGTGCCAGCAGCGCCCTAGCCGGAGGGCCATCCTACGAGCAGTACTTC. This sequence encodes CASSALAGGPSYEQYF. Drawing the rest from reference TRBV9 and TRBJ2-7, the complete variable domain is DSGVTQTPKHLITATGQRVTLRCSPRSGDLSVYWYQQSLDQGLQFLIQYYNGEERAKGNILERFSAQQFPDLHSELNLSSLELGDSALYFCASSALAGGPSYEQYFGPGTRLTVT.

In its sample, this clone was seen once. The CDR3 sequence: CASSLTGRVTGELFF. The CDR3 DNA follows: TGTGCCAGCAGTTTGACTGGACGAGTCACCGGGGAGCTGTTTTTT. The chain couples TRBV28 to TRBJ2-2; no clear D. The CDR3 runs 15 residues. Trimming cost V 3 bases and J 4 bases, with 12 bases left between them. Germline assignment: CDR1 MDHEN and CDR2 SYDVKM.

This chain links TRBV6-1 with TRBJ1-2, with 9 bases matching TRBD1. The V segment lost 10 bases and the J segment 2 bases; nucleotides outside the gene matches: 5. Germline assignment: CDR1 MNHNS and CDR2 SASEGT. The CDR3 totals 13 residues. The CDR3 DNA is TGTGCCACGCGGGACAGGGCAAACTATGGCTACACCTTC. This sequence encodes CATRDRANYGYTF.

The chain carries TRBV5-6 and TRBJ2-7, with 7 nucleotides matching TRBD2. Germline CDR1 SGHDT, CDR2 YYEEEE. V lost 3 bases, J lost 2 bases, and 5 bases stayed unmatched. This CDR3 has 14 amino acids. The CDR3 coding sequence is TGTGCCAGCAGCTACGGGACTATCGCCTACGAGCAGTACTTC. Its protein is CASSYGTIAYEQYF.

The chain couples TRBV30 to TRBJ2-5; D may be TRBD2 (6 bases). Germline V lookup: CDR1 GTSNPN, CDR2 SVGIG (reference sequence). Between the trimmed V and J ends, which lost 5 bases and 5 bases, there was a span of 15 bases. CDR3 length: 13 residues. CDR3 DNA sequence: TGTGCCTGGCAGAGCAAAGGAGGGGAGACCCAGTACTTC. Amino acids: CAWQSKGGETQYF. Using reference TRBV30 and TRBJ2-5 for the parts outside the CDR3, the full variable domain is SQTIHQWPATLVQPVGSPLSLECTVEGTSNPNLYWYRQAAGRGLQLLFYSVGIGQISSEVPQNLSASRPQDRQFILSSKKLLLSDSGFYLCAWQSKGGETQYFGPGTRLLVL.

The V call is TRBV5-6, the J call TRBJ1-2; TRBD1 is a possible D gene (5 bases). CDR3 size: 14 residues. In germline, CDR1 is SGHDT, CDR2 YYEEEE. V lost 5 bases and J 2 bases, leaving 13 bases between the germline ends. CDR3: CASSYRGVNYGYTF. CDR3 DNA sequence: TGTGCCAGCAGTTACCGGGGGGTCAACTATGGCTACACCTTC.

The gene calls are TRBV2 and TRBJ2-2; 11 bases match TRBD2. The V segment lost 5 bases and the J segment 5 bases; nucleotides outside the gene matches: 4. The germline V gene has CDR1 SNHLY and CDR2 FYNNEI. The CDR3 spans 15 residues. The CDR3 is CASSLSGRETGELFF. In DNA, the CDR3 is TGTGCCAGCAGTCTTAGCGGGAGGGAGACCGGGGAGCTGTTTTTT.

This clone was seen only a few times. The chain links TRBV5-4 to TRBJ1-1; TRBD1 agrees at 7 bases. The length of the CDR3 is 15 residues. V lost 4 bases, J lost 5 bases, and 11 bases stayed unmatched. Germline V gives CDR1 SGHNT, CDR2 YYREEE (reference sequence). Here the CDR3 reads CASSGIQGLETEAFF. Here the CDR3 DNA reads TGTGCCAGCAGCGGGATACAGGGGTTGGAGACTGAAGCTTTCTTT.

This chain connects TRBV5-4 to TRBJ2-5; D unresolved. The CDR3 sequence is 12 residues long. The germline V gene encodes CDR1 SGHNT and CDR2 YYREEE (reference sequence). Trimming stripped 4 bases from V and 5 bases from J, with 9 bases between. The DNA of the CDR3 is TGTGCCAGCAGCGTCAGTCAGGAGACCCAGTACTTC. As protein: CASSVSQETQYF.

The chain employs TRBV28 and TRBJ1-4; D is possibly TRBD1 (5 bases). V was cut by 6 bases and J by 3 bases, with 11 bases left in between. Per the germline V gene, CDR1 is MDHEN and CDR2 is SYDVKM. This CDR3 comprises 14 residues. The CDR3 DNA reads as TGTGCCAGCAGCCCCCAGGGCCCTAATGAAAAACTGTTTTTT. It translates to CASSPQGPNEKLFF. The complete variable domain, with remaining parts taken from reference TRBV28 and TRBJ1-4, reads DVKVTQSSRYLVKRTGEKVFLECVQDMDHENMFWYRQDPGLGLRLIYFSYDVKMKEKGDIPEGYSVSREKKERFSLILESASTNQTSMYLCASSPQGPNEKLFFGSGTQLSVL.

The chain combines TRBV7-2 with TRBJ2-7, with D unresolved. CDR3 length equals 12 residues. V was shortened by 0 bases and J by 3 bases, with 3 bases between the two germline ends. CDR1 is SGHTA and CDR2 is FQGNSA in the germline V gene. The CDR3 here is CASSLAHYEQYF. In DNA, the CDR3 is TGTGCCAGCAGCTTAGCCCACTACGAGCAGTACTTC.

This chain uses TRBV30 with TRBJ2-5; TRBD2 aligns across 10 bases. CDR1 and CDR2 from the germline V gene are GTSNPN and SVGIG (reference sequence). The trim removed 3 bases at V and 5 bases at J, leaving 9 bases unmatched. CDR3 length: 15 residues. This CDR3 is CAWSRLAGQGETQYF. DNA of the CDR3: TGTGCCTGGAGCAGACTAGCGGGCCAGGGGGAGACCCAGTACTTC. Filled out from reference TRBV30 and TRBJ2-5, the complete variable domain reads SQTIHQWPATLVQPVGSPLSLECTVEGTSNPNLYWYRQAAGRGLQLLFYSVGIGQISSEVPQNLSASRPQDRQFILSSKKLLLSDSGFYLCAWSRLAGQGETQYFGPGTRLLVL.

V gene TRBV7-3 combines with J gene TRBJ2-7, with TRBD1 matching 11 bases. J lost 3 bases, V lost 5 bases, and 6 bases had no gene match. Germline CDR1 SGHTA, CDR2 FQGTGA. CDR3 size: 15 residues. CDR3 bases: TGTGCCAGCAGCGCCACCGGGACAGGGGGCTACGAGCAGTACTTC. This sequence encodes CASSATGTGGYEQYF. The full variable domain, completed using reference TRBV7-3 and TRBJ2-7, is GAGVSQTPSNKVTEKGKYVELRCDPISGHTALYWYRQSLGQGPEFLIYFQGTGAADDSGLPNDRFFAVRPEGSVSTLKIQRTERGDSAVYLCASSATGTGGYEQYFGPGTRLTVT.

V gene TRBV5-1 combines with J gene TRBJ2-7; a weak D match, TRBD2 (6 bases). The CDR3 is 15 amino acids. Germline CDR1 reads SGHRS; CDR2 reads YFSETQ. The germline V and J ends were trimmed by 0 bases and 2 bases, with 12 bases remaining between them. CDR3 protein: CASSLAGGLTYEQYF. CDR3 bases: TGCGCCAGCAGCTTGGCCGGGGGATTGACCTACGAGCAGTACTTC.

The chain has TRBV18 and TRBJ2-7; no reliable D call. Trimming removed 2 bases at V and 7 bases at J, with 9 bases between. In germline, CDR1 is KGHSH, CDR2 LQKENI. This CDR3 is built from 12 residues. The CDR3 DNA sequence: TGTGCCAGCTCACCAACGATGGGGGAGCAGTACTTC. Protein product: CASSPTMGEQYF.